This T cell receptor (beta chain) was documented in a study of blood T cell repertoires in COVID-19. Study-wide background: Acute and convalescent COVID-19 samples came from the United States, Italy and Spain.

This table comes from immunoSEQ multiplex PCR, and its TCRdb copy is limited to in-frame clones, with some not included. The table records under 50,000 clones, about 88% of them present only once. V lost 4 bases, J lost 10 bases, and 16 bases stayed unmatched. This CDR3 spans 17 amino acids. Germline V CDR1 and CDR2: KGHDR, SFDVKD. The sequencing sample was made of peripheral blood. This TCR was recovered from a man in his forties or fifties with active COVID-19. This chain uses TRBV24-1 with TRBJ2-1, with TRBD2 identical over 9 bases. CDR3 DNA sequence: TGTGCCACCAGTGACCCTGGACCGGGGGCGGGGGGGGAGGAGCAGTTCTTC. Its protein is CATSDPGPGAGGEEQFF.